This is a list of T cell receptor beta chains from one sample in a study of patients and donors after allogeneic stem cell transplantation. TCRdb passed the RT-PCR reads through MiXCR, listing each CDR3 protein once. The table lists over 400,000 distinct CDR3 sequences, approximately 16% of them singletons, with around 7.9% in the top ten. The sample taken for sequencing was blood, either unsorted or a sorted T cell fraction (not recorded which). These receptors all come from a human donor who was either an allogeneic HSCT recipient or a stem cell or donor lymphocyte infusion donor (not recorded which). It is not recorded whose cells these are; they may come from a transplant donor. Both conserved end residues are part of each CDR3.

v_call	j_call	cdr3_aa
TRBV4-3	TRBJ1-6	CASSQDRGLTNSPLHF
TRBV3-1	TRBJ2-1	CASSHPRLASEQFF
TRBV4-2	TRBJ1-2	CASSQDPGTDGYTF
TRBV7-3	TRBJ2-2	CASSGGLAGVNTGELFF
TRBV7-2	TRBJ2-7	CASSRDTSWVEQYF
TRBV4-3	TRBJ2-5	CASSQGMGGRYQETQYF
TRBV11-2	TRBJ2-1	CASNPTRGLDNEQFF
TRBV20-1	TRBJ1-4	CSARDGLRVEKLFF
TRBV27	TRBJ2-5	CASSLTGIQETQYF
TRBV12-3/TRBV12-4	TRBJ2-3	CASSWGGYGGSTDTQYF
TRBV7-2	TRBJ1-1	CASSATRGMTEAFF
TRBV20-1	TRBJ2-3	CSATTGSTDTQYF
TRBV7-2	TRBJ2-1	CAHSLRGGNEQFF
TRBV29-1	TRBJ1-3	CSVGVYSGNTIYF
TRBV3-1	TRBJ2-2	CASSQGLAGVTGELFF
TRBV7-9	TRBJ2-6	CASSFGDGPSGANVLTF
TRBV7-9	TRBJ1-2	CASSLDGEGYTF
TRBV29-1	TRBJ1-1	CSTHRGRKNTEAFF
TRBV6-1	TRBJ1-3	CASNPSVVRNTIYF
TRBV10-2	TRBJ1-5	CASSESPVEPQHF
TRBV25-1	TRBJ2-5	CASSGTGLAEETQYF
TRBV5-1	TRBJ2-7	CASSLVTGSGMYEQYF
TRBV4-3	TRBJ2-2	CASSQDRRGTGELFF
TRBV7-7	TRBJ2-1	CASSLGLLNEQFF
TRBV20-1	TRBJ2-1	CSAKSLRPPGQFF
TRBV24-1	TRBJ2-5	CATSEAGVQETQYF
TRBV5-1	TRBJ1-1	CASSLRWGMNTEAFF
TRBV20-1	TRBJ1-4	CSARAFLGGNEKLFF
TRBV12-3/TRBV12-4	TRBJ2-3	CASSFLGSTDTQYF
TRBV6-2/TRBV6-3	TRBJ1-2	CASTHRTVGRGYGYTF
TRBV12-3/TRBV12-4	TRBJ2-1	CASSPQMSEQFF